This TCR beta chain stems from a study of cytomegalovirus exposure and HLA in healthy donors. The study's findings and limits: Solely CMV serostatus was available to characterize immune exposure.

The V and J ends lost 4 bases and 5 bases, in that order; junction bases with no gene match: 11. Germline values: CDR1 SGHNT, CDR2 YYREEE (reference sequence). This CDR3 contains 16 residues. This clone has only one observation. Its target is not known. The PCR employed 60 Vbeta primers together with 13 Jbeta primers. The protocol was immunoSEQ multiplex PCR, while the TCRdb copy is restricted to in-frame clones and leaves out a portion. Among 100,000 to 150,000 clones listed, around 74% were seen once. Sequenced sample: PBMCs. The receptor's source is a male donor in good health and CMV-seronegative. V is TRBV5-4 and J is TRBJ2-1, with TRBD2 matching 8 bases. CDR3 sequence reads: CASSSKTSVKHNEQFF. The CDR3 DNA reads TGTGCCAGCAGCAGTAAGACTAGCGTAAAACACAATGAGCAGTTCTTC.